The 8 T cell receptor beta chains below come from one sample, sequenced in a study of CD8+ T cells in alopecia areata. Described treatment: oral pan-JAK inhibitor, 5-10 mg twice daily. RNA extraction was followed by reverse transcription into cDNA, which acted as the sequencing template. Here immunoSEQ multiplex PCR was the method, and the copy in TCRdb shows in-frame clones only, minus some. This table holds roughly 200,000 clones, more than 30% found once. Sequenced here: CD4+ T cells sorted from blood, sampled at approximately week 30, from a patient treated with tofacitinib. These receptors all come from a human donor with alopecia areata.

This clone was detected a few times. This chain connects TRBV7-2 to TRBJ2-3; D not resolved. Germline V lookup: CDR1 SGHTA, CDR2 FQGNSA. This CDR3 comprises 13 residues. With 5 bases removed from V and 0 bases from J, the gap between germline ends came to 6 bases. In DNA form, the CDR3 reads TGTGCCAGCAGCCCCGGGAGCACAGATACGCAGTATTTT. Its protein product is CASSPGSTDTQYF.

The V call is TRBV6-6, the J call TRBJ2-7, with 8 positions matching TRBD1. This CDR3 contains 14 residues. The J segment lost 4 bases and the V segment lost 4 bases, leaving 6 bases of the junction unmatched. Germline CDR1 reads MNHNY; CDR2 reads SVGAGI (reference sequence). DNA of the CDR3: TGTGCCAGCAGTTCTAGGACAGGGCCTTACGAGCAGTACTTC. As protein: CASSSRTGPYEQYF.

V gene TRBV5-1 combines with J gene TRBJ2-2; TRBD1 aligns across 8 bases. CDR3 length: 15 residues. Germline V gene data show CDR1 as SGHRS and CDR2 as YFSETQ. With 4 bases clipped from V and 1 base from J, the junction kept 3 bases outside the gene matches. The CDR3 sequence: CASSRGQGNTGELFF. The CDR3 nucleotides read TGCGCCAGCAGCAGAGGACAGGGGAACACCGGGGAGCTGTTTTTT.

The chain links TRBV27 to TRBJ1-2, with no clear D. Trimming cost V 6 bases and J 3 bases, with 14 bases left between them. This CDR3 comprises 14 residues. Per germline, CDR1 MNHEY and CDR2 SMNVEV (reference sequence). CDR3 sequence (DNA): TGTGCCAGCAGCCGGCGACGTCCCGACTATGGCTACACCTTC. It translates to CASSRRRPDYGYTF.

The genes are TRBV29-1 and TRBJ1-1, with a possible D match to TRBD1 (6 bases). V was pared by 2 bases and J by 1 base, with 14 bases between. The CDR3 contains 15 residues. CDR1 is SQVTM and CDR2 is ANQGSEA in the germline V gene. The CDR3 DNA reads TGCAGCGTTGAAAAGAACACAGGGCCGAACACTGAAGCTTTCTTT. It specifies CSVEKNTGPNTEAFF. The whole variable domain, remainder taken from reference TRBV29-1 and TRBJ1-1, is SAVISQKPSRDICQRGTSLTIQCQVDSQVTMMFWYRQQPGQSLTLIATANQGSEATYESGFVIDKFPISRPNLTFSTLTVSNMSPEDSSIYLCSVEKNTGPNTEAFFGQGTRLTVV.

This clone showed up just a few times. This chain links TRBV5-1 with TRBJ2-4, with D unresolved. The germline gives CDR1 SGHRS, CDR2 YFSETQ. V was clipped by 4 bases and J by 0 bases, with 11 bases between them. The CDR3 length is 15 residues. The CDR3 here is CASSPLILAKNIQYF. As DNA, the CDR3 is TGCGCCAGCAGCCCCCTCATACTAGCCAAAAACATTCAGTACTTC. Full variable domain (remainder filled in from reference TRBV5-1 and TRBJ2-4): KAGVTQTPRYLIKTRGQQVTLSCSPISGHRSVSWYQQTPGQGLQFLFEYFSETQRNKGNFPGRFSGRQFSNSRSEMNVSTLELGDSALYLCASSPLILAKNIQYFGAGTRLSVL.

This clone was recorded a few times. Here the CDR3 reads CASSLALRQSSYEQYF. CDR3 coding DNA: TGTGCCAGCAGCTTAGCGCTCAGACAGAGCTCCTACGAGCAGTACTTC. This chain uses TRBV7-2 with TRBJ2-7, with D possibly TRBD1 on 5 matching bases. This CDR3 has 16 amino acids. V was pared by 0 bases and J by 0 bases, with 12 bases between. Germline V gives CDR1 SGHTA, CDR2 FQGNSA.

The chain uses TRBV11-2 and TRBJ1-2, with D hard to call. The CDR3 runs to 14 residues. Per germline, CDR1 SGHAT and CDR2 FQNNGV. V lost 0 bases and J lost 2, with 7 bases in between. CDR3 DNA sequence: TGTGCCAGCAGCTTAGATTCAGGAAACTATGGCTACACCTTC. This encodes CASSLDSGNYGYTF.